The next 16 T cell receptor beta chains were all read from a single sample in a study of CXCR3-negative and CXCR3-positive naive CD8 T cells. UMI-labeled 5' RACE yielded the TRB cDNA libraries. TCRdb reprocessed the 5' RACE reads and stores each CDR3 protein as one record, lacking DNA. In total, the table holds about 62,000 distinct CDR3 sequences. Sequencing input: naive CXCR3- CD8+ T cells from blood. The subset was: CD45RO-CCR7+CD27+CD95- naive CD8+ T cells lacking CXCR3 (TNR3-). The receptors come from a human donor in good health. Some clones in this sample may be carry-over from other donors' samples.

The chain has TRBV5-1 and TRBJ2-1; the TCRdb D gene call, TRBD1, has no DNA to confirm it. Germline assignment: CDR1 SGHRS and CDR2 YFSETQ. This CDR3 contains 15 residues. The CDR3 here is CASSLGDRPYNEQFF.

The chain couples TRBV14 to TRBJ2-1. Germline lookup yields CDR1 SGHDN and CDR2 FVKESK. This CDR3 has 16 residues. The CDR3 spells CASSQTLADSYNEQFF.

The chain recombines TRBV10-3 with TRBJ2-1; the TCRdb call, TRBD1, lacks DNA for checking. The CDR3 contains 15 residues. Germline CDR1 reads ENHRY; CDR2 reads SYGVKD. CDR3 residues: CAISGPTDSYNEQFF.

This rearrangement joins TRBV27 to TRBJ2-1; TCRdb proposes TRBD1, but this gene call is untestable without DNA. In germline, CDR1 is MNHEY, CDR2 SMNVEV (reference sequence). The length of the CDR3 is 12 residues. The CDR3 spells CASSLGGYEQFF.

The rearrangement joins TRBV3-1 to TRBJ2-5; the TCRdb call, TRBD2, lacks DNA for checking. The CDR3 extends over 17 amino acids. Germline assignment: CDR1 LGHDT and CDR2 YNNKEL (reference sequence). The CDR3: CASSQEVPGLGRETQYF.

This rearrangement joins TRBV4-3 to TRBJ2-7; there is no DNA to check the TCRdb D call of TRBD1. The CDR3 is 15 residues long. The germline CDR1 and CDR2 sequences are LGHNA and YSLEER. CDR3 residues: CASSQEWAGSYEQYF.

The V gene is TRBV29-1, the J gene TRBJ2-7; TCRdb's assignment of TRBD2 cannot be checked, as there is no DNA. The germline CDR1 and CDR2 sequences are SQVTM and ANQGSEA. The CDR3 runs to 13 residues. CDR3 sequence: CSFPSGDSYEQYF.

The V call is TRBV6-5, the J call TRBJ2-1. CDR3 length: 13 residues. Germline CDR1 and CDR2: MNHEY and SVGAGI. The CDR3 sequence: CASSYRGYNEQFF.

V gene TRBV6-4 combines with J gene TRBJ2-5; the D call from TCRdb, TRBD2, cannot be confirmed without DNA. CDR3 length: 15 residues. CDR1 MRHNA and CDR2 SNTAGT come from the germline V gene. CDR3 amino acids: CASIRVEGPKETQYF.

The CDR3 sequence is CASTRIHEQYF. This chain uses TRBV9 with TRBJ2-7. The CDR3 totals 11 residues. Per the germline V gene, CDR1 is SGDLS and CDR2 is YYNGEE. Complete variable domain (other parts from reference TRBV9 and TRBJ2-7): DSGVTQTPKHLITATGQRVTLRCSPRSGDLSVYWYQQSLDQGLQFLIQYYNGEERAKGNILERFSAQQFPDLHSELNLSSLELGDSALYFCASTRIHEQYFGPGTRLTVT.

The chain uses TRBV29-1 and TRBJ2-1. Per germline, CDR1 SQVTM and CDR2 ANQGSEA. The CDR3 consists of 12 residues. The CDR3 sequence: CSVLLESGVQFF.

The V gene is TRBV7-3, the J gene TRBJ2-2; TCRdb outputs TRBD1, but without DNA this stays unchecked. The germline gives CDR1 SGHTA, CDR2 FQGTGA. CDR3 length: 15 amino acids. The CDR3 loop reads CASSLDGGWTGELFF.

The chain combines TRBV29-1 with TRBJ2-1; TCRdb indicates TRBD1, and absent DNA this call remains unverified. CDR1 and CDR2 from the germline V gene are SQVTM and ANQGSEA. CDR3 length: 15 amino acids. The CDR3 is CSVEDPGSLYNEQFF.

V usage is TRBV29-1 and J usage is TRBJ2-5; no DNA is available, so the TRBD1 call from TCRdb remains unchecked. Germline V gene lookup returns CDR1 SQVTM and CDR2 ANQGSEA. This CDR3 is 13 amino acids long. This CDR3 is CSSTGTMGETQYF.

The V and J genes are TRBV6-2 or TRBV6-3 and TRBJ2-7; checking the TCRdb D call of TRBD1 is not possible without DNA. CDR1 MNHEY and CDR2 SVGEGT come from the germline V gene. The CDR3 totals 17 residues. CDR3 sequence reads: CASSYGGGQGNFYEQYF.

The chain carries TRBV9 and TRBJ2-1; TCRdb reports TRBD1, a call that lacks DNA to check it against. This CDR3 contains 15 residues. Germline V gene sequence: CDR1 SGDLS, CDR2 YYNGEE. CDR3 region: CASSVAGTGSNEQFF.